Ten or more counts support the clone carrying this TCR beta chain. What it binds is not known. The trim removed 3 bases at V and 3 bases at J, leaving 4 bases unmatched. The CDR3 has 15 amino acids. The germline V gene has CDR1 SGHTA and CDR2 FQGNSA. These data originate in a study of CD8 T cells in ankylosing spondylitis. Study-wide results and caveats: Ankylosing spondylitis blood appeared to be characterized by a TCR beta motif of fewer than ten highly homologous variants. Reports say disease-linked clones showed up significantly more in matched ankylosing spondylitis synovial fluid. There were earlier reports of some motif variants in reactive arthritis synovial fluid and blood. Clones linked to the disease showed a CD8+ phenotype. They occurred at relatively low frequencies in peripheral blood.

Each CDR3 protein gets one entry after TCRdb re-called the 5' RACE reads with MiXCR. The sample has some 140,000 distinct CDR3 sequences; about 6.7% are singletons. This chain joins TRBV7-2 and TRBJ2-1; 8 bases line up with TRBD1. This receptor was taken from a female donor with ankylosing spondylitis or in good health (not recorded which). The sequenced material came from blood, either unsorted or a sorted T cell fraction (not recorded which). The CDR3 loop reads CASSFRDRIYNEQFF. The CDR3 region has the DNA TGTGCCAGCAGCTTCCGGGACAGGATCTACAATGAGCAGTTCTTC.